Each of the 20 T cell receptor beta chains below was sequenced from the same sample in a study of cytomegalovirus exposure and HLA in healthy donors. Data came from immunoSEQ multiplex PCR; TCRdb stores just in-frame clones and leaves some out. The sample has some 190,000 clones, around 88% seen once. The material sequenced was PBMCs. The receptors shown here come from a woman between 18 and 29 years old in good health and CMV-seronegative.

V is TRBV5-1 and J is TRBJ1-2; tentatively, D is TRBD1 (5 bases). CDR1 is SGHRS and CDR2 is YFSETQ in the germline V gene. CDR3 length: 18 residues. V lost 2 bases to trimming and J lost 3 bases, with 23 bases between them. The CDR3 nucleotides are TGCGCCAGCAGCTTAGACAAGGGGCTAAGTATGATAGACTATGGCTACACCTTC. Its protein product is CASSLDKGLSMIDYGYTF.

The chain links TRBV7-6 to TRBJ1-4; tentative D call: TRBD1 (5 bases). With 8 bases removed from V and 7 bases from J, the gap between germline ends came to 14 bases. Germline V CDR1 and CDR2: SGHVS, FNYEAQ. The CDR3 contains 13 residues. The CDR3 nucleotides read TGTGCCAGCTCTGGGGACTCCACTGAAAAACTGTTTTTT. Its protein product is CASSGDSTEKLFF.

The CDR3 bases are TGTGCCAGCAGCGTCGGGGGGTCCGCTCAAGCTTTCTTT. This sequence encodes CASSVGGSAQAFF. The chain links TRBV9 to TRBJ1-1, with D possibly matching TRBD1 (5 bases). Germline values: CDR1 SGDLS, CDR2 YYNGEE. Trimming left V 2 bases short and J 9 bases short, with 14 bases between. The CDR3 is 13 residues long.

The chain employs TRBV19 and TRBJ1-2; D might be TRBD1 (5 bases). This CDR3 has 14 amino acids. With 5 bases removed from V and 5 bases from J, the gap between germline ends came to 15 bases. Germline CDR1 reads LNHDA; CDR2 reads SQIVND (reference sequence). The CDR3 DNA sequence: TGTGCCAGTAGTCTCAGGGATGGGGCTTATGGCTACACCTTC. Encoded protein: CASSLRDGAYGYTF.

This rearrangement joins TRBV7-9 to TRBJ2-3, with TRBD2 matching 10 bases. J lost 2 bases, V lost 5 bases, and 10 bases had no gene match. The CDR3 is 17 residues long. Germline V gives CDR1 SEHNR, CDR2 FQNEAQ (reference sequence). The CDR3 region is CASSTLASGRATDTQYF. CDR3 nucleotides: TGTGCCAGCAGCACCCTAGCGAGCGGGAGGGCCACAGATACGCAGTATTTT.

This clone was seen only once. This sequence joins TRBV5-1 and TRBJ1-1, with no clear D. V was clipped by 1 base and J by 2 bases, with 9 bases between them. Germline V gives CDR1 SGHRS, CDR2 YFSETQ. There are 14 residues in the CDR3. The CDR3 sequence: CASSLKTYNTEAFF. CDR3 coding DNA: TGCGCCAGCAGCTTGAAGACATATAACACTGAAGCTTTCTTT. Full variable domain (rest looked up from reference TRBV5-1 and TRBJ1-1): KAGVTQTPRYLIKTRGQQVTLSCSPISGHRSVSWYQQTPGQGLQFLFEYFSETQRNKGNFPGRFSGRQFSNSRSEMNVSTLELGDSALYLCASSLKTYNTEAFFGQGTRLTVV.

CDR3 coding DNA: TGTGCCCTCAGGGGTTTGGGAAACACCATATATTTT. As protein: CALRGLGNTIYF. This chain joins TRBV30 and TRBJ1-3; a possible D gene is TRBD1 (6 bases). CDR1 and CDR2 (germline): GTSNPN, SVGIG (reference sequence). The CDR3 sequence is 12 residues long. V lost 8 bases, J lost 4 bases, and 12 bases lay in between.

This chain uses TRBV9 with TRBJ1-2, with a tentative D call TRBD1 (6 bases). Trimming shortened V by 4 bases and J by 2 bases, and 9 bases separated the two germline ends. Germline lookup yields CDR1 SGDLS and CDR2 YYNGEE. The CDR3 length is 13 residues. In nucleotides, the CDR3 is TGTGCCAGCAGCCTTGGACAGAACTATGGCTACACCTTC. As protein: CASSLGQNYGYTF.

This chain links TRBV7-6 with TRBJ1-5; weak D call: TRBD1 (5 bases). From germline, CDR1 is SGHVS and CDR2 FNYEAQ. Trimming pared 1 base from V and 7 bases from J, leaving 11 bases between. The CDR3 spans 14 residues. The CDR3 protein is CASSLGGGRQPQHF. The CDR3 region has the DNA TGTGCCAGCAGCTTAGGGGGCGGGAGGCAGCCCCAGCATTTT.

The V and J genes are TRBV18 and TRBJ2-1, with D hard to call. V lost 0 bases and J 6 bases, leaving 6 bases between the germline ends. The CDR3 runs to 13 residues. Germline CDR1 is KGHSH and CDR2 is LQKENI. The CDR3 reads CASSPPMANEQFF. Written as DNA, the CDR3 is TGTGCCAGCTCACCACCGATGGCCAATGAGCAGTTCTTC.

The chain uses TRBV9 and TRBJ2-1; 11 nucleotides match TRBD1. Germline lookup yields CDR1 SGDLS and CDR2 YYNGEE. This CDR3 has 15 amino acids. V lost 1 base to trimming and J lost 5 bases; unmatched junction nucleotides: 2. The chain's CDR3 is CASSVRDRGDNEQFF. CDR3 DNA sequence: TGTGCCAGCAGCGTACGGGACAGGGGGGACAATGAGCAGTTCTTC.

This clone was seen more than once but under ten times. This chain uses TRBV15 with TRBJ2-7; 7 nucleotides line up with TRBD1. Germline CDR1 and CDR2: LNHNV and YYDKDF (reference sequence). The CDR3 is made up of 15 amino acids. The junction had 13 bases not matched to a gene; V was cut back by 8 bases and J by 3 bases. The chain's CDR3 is CATSGNPGQRYEQYF. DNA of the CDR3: TGTGCCACCTCGGGTAACCCGGGACAGCGCTACGAGCAGTACTTC.

The CDR3 DNA reads TGTGCCAGCAGTTACGCGGGAACCTACAATGAGCAGTTCTTC. As protein: CASSYAGTYNEQFF. The gene calls are TRBV6-6 and TRBJ2-1; possible D gene TRBD2, 6 bases. Germline-derived CDR1 and CDR2 are MNHNY and SVGAGI (reference sequence). Deletions cut 2 bases from V and 2 bases from J, with 7 bases between. The length of the CDR3 is 14 residues.

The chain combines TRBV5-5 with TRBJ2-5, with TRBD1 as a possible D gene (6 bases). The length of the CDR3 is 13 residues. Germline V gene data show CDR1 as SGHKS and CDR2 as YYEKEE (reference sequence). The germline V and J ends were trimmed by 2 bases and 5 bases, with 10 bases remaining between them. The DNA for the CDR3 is TGTGCCAGCAGCTTTCAGGGGTCGGAGACCCAGTACTTC. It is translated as CASSFQGSETQYF.

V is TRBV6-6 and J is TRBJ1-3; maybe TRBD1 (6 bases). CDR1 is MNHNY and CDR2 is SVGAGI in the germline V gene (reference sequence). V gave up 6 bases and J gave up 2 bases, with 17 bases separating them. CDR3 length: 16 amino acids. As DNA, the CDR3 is TGTGCCAGCAGCCGGTTACAGGGTAATGCTGGAAACACCATATATTTT. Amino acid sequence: CASSRLQGNAGNTIYF.

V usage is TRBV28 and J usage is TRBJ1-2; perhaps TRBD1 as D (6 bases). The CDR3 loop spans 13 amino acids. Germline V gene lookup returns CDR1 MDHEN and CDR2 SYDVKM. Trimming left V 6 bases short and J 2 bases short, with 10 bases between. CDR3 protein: CASSPTGNYGYTF. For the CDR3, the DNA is TGTGCCAGCAGCCCCACAGGGAACTATGGCTACACCTTC.

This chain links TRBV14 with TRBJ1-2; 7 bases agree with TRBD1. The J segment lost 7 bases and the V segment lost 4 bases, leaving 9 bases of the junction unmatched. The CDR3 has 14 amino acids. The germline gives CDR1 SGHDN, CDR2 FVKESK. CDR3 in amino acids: CASSLAAGQSGYTF. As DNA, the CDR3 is TGTGCCAGCAGCCTGGCTGCGGGACAGTCTGGCTACACCTTC.

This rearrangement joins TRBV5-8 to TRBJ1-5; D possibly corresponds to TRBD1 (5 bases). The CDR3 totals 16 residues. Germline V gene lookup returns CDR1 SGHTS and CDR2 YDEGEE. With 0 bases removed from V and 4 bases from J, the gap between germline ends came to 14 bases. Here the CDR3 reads CASSLVGFRGNQPQHF. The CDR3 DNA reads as TGTGCCAGCAGCTTGGTCGGTTTTCGGGGGAATCAGCCCCAGCATTTT.

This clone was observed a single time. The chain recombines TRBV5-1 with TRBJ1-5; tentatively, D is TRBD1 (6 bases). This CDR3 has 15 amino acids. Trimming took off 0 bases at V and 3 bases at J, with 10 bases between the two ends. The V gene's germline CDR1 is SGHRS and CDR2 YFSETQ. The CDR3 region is CASSLGTGINQPQHF. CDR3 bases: TGCGCCAGCAGCTTGGGCACAGGGATCAATCAGCCCCAGCATTTT.

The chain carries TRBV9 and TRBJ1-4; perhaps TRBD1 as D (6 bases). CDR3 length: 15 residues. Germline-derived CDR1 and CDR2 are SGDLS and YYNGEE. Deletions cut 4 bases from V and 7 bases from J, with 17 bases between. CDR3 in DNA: TGTGCCAGCAGCCTCGCACAGGGTCGGAGTGAAAAACTGTTTTTT. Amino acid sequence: CASSLAQGRSEKLFF. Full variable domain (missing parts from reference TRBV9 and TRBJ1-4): DSGVTQTPKHLITATGQRVTLRCSPRSGDLSVYWYQQSLDQGLQFLIQYYNGEERAKGNILERFSAQQFPDLHSELNLSSLELGDSALYFCASSLAQGRSEKLFFGSGTQLSVL.